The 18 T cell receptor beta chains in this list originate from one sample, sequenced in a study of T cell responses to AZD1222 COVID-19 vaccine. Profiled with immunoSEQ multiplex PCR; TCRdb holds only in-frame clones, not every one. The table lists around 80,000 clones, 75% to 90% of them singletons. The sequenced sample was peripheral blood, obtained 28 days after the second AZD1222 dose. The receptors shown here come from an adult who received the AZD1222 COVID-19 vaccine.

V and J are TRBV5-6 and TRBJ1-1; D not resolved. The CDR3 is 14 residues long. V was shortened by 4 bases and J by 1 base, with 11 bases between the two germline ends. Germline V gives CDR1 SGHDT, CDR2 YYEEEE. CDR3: CASSNVNWNTEAFF. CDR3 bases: TGTGCCAGCAGCAACGTAAACTGGAACACTGAAGCTTTCTTT.

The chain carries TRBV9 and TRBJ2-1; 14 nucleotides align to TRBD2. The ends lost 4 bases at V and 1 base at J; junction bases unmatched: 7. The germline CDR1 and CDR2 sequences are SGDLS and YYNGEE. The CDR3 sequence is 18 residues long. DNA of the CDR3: TGTGCCAGCAGCCTCGGACTAGCGGGGGGATTTTCCTACAATGAGCAGTTCTTC. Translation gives CASSLGLAGGFSYNEQFF.

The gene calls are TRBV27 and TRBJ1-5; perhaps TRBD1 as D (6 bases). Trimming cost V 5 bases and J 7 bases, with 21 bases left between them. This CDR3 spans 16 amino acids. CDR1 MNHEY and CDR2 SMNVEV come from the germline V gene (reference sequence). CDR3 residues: CASSPGTYPSGQPQHF. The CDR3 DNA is TGTGCCAGCAGTCCGGGGACATACCCCTCCGGCCAGCCCCAGCATTTT.

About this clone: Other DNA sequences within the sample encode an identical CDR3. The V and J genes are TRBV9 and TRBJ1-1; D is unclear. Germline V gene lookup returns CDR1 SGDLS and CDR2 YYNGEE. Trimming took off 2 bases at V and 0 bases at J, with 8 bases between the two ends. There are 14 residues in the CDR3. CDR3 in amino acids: CASSVGGMNTEAFF. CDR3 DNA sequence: TGTGCCAGCAGCGTTGGAGGAATGAACACTGAAGCTTTCTTT.

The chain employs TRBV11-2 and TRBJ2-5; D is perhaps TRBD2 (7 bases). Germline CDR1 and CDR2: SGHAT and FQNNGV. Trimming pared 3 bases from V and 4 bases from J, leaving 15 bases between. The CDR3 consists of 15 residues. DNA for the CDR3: TGTGCCAGCAGCTTGTATCGGGGGGCTGGAGAGACCCAGTACTTC. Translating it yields CASSLYRGAGETQYF.

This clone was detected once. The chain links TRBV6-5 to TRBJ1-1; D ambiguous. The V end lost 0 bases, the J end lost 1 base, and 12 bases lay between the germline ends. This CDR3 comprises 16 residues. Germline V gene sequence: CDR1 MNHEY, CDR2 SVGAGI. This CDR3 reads CASSYSPSPPNTEAFF. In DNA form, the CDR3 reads TGTGCCAGCAGTTACTCTCCCTCACCACCGAACACTGAAGCTTTCTTT.

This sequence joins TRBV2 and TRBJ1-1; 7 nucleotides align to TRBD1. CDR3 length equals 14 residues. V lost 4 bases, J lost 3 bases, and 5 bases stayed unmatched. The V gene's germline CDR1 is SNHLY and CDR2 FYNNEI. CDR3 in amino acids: CASSAQGRDTEAFF. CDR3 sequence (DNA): TGTGCCAGCAGTGCACAGGGGCGGGACACTGAAGCTTTCTTT.

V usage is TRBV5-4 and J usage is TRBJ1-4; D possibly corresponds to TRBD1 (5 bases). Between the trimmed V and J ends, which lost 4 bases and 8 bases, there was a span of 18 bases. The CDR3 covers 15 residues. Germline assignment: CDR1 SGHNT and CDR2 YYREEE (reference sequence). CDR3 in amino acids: CASSPDGSKGEKLFF. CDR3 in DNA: TGTGCCAGCAGCCCGGATGGGTCCAAGGGGGAAAAACTGTTTTTT. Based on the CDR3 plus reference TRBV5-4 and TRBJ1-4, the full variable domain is ETGVTQSPTHLIKTRGQQVTLRCSSQSGHNTVSWYQQALGQGPQFIFQYYREEENGRGNFPPRFSGLQFPNYSSELNVNALELDDSALYLCASSPDGSKGEKLFFGSGTQLSVL.

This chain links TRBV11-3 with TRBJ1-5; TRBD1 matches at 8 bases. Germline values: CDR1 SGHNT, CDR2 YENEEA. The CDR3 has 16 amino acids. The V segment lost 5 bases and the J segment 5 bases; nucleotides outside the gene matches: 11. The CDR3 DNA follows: TGTGCCAGCAGCACTAGGGACGTACAGGGGGATCAGCCCCAGCATTTT. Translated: CASSTRDVQGDQPQHF.

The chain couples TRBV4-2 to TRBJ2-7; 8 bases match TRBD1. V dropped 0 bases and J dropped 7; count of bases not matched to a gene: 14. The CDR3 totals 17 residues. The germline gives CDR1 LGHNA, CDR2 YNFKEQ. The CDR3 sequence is CASSQEGQGDRVWEQYF. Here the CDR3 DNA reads TGTGCCAGCAGCCAAGAAGGACAGGGAGACAGAGTGTGGGAGCAGTACTTC.

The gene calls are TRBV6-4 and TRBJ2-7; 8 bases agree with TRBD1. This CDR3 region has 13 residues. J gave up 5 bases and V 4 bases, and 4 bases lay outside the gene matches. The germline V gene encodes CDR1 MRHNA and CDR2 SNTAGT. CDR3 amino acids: CASSAKTGDEQYF. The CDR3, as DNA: TGTGCCAGCAGTGCCAAGACAGGGGACGAGCAGTACTTC.

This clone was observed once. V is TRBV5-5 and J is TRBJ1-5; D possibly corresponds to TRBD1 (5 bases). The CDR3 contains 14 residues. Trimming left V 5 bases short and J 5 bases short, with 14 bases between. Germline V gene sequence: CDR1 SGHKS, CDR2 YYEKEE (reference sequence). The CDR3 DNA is TGTGCCAGCAGACGAGAGACAGCGGATCAGCCCCAGCATTTT. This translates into CASRRETADQPQHF.

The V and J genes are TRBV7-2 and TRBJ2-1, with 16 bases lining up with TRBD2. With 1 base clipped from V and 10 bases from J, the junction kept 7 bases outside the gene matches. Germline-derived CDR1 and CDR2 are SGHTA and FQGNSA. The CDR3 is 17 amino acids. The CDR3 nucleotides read TGTGCCAGCAGCTTAGAAGGGACTAGCGGGGGGGCCAGGGAGCAGTTCTTC. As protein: CASSLEGTSGGAREQFF.

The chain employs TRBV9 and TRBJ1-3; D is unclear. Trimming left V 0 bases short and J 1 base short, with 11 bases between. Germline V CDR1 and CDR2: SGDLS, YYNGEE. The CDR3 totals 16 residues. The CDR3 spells CASSVGPGRSGNTIYF. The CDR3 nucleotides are TGTGCCAGCAGCGTAGGCCCGGGAAGGTCTGGAAACACCATATATTTT.

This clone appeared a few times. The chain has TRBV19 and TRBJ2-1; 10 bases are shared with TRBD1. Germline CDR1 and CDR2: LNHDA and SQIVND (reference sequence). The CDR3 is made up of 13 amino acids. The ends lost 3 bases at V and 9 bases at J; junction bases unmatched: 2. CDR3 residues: CASSMGQGSEQFF. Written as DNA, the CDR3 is TGTGCCAGTAGTATGGGACAGGGGTCTGAGCAGTTCTTC.

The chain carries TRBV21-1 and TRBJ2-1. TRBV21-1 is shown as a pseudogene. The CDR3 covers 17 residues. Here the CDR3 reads CASSKYPRESSYNEQFF. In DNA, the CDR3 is TGTGCCAGCAGCAAATATCCCAGGGAGAGCTCCTACAATGAGCAGTTCTTC.

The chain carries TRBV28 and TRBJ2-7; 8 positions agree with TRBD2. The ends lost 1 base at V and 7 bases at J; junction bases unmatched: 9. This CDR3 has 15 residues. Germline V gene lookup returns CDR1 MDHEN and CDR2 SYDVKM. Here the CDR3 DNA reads TGTGCCAGCAGTTTATTATCGGGGGGGCCGCGAGAGCAGTACTTC. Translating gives CASSLLSGGPREQYF.

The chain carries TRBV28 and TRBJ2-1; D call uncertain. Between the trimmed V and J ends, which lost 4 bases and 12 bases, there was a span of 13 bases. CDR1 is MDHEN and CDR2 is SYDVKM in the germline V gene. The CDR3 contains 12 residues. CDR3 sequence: CASSSRQKGQFF. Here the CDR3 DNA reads TGTGCCAGCAGTTCCCGACAAAAAGGGCAGTTCTTC. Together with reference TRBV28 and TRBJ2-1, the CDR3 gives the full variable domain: DVKVTQSSRYLVKRTGEKVFLECVQDMDHENMFWYRQDPGLGLRLIYFSYDVKMKEKGDIPEGYSVSREKKERFSLILESASTNQTSMYLCASSSRQKGQFFGPGTRLTVL.